These T cell receptor beta chains were read from a single sample in a study of long-term antiretroviral therapy in people with HIV. Assay used: immunoSEQ multiplex PCR; TCRdb lists only in-frame clones, some missing. The repertoire holds tens of thousands of clones, with more than 70% as singletons. Sequencing used unsorted PBMCs, obtained 3.1 years after starting antiretroviral therapy. The receptor source for this set is a woman in her forties or fifties with HIV. Both conserved end residues are part of each CDR3. D genes are given only for firm matches. The size field is filled for only some rows; it gives once, few, many or a size class.

D: .
size: .
J: TRBJ1-6
V: TRBV19
DNA: TGTGCCAGCATGAGCCGGGGGGGTCTACCGGGCTCCTATAATTCACCCCTCCACTTT
CDR3: CASMSRGGLPGSYNSPLHF

D: .
size: .
J: TRBJ2-7
V: TRBV7-8
DNA: TGTGCCAGCAGCTTACGGGTAGGCGGCGGACATGGGCAGTACTTC
CDR3: CASSLRVGGGHGQYF

D: TRBD1
size: .
J: TRBJ1-2
V: TRBV11-2
DNA: TGTGCCAGCAGCCAAAGTCCGTCGTCAGGGGGACAGTCATACACCTTC
CDR3: CASSQSPSSGGQSYTF

D: .
size: .
J: TRBJ1-1
V: TRBV21-1
DNA: TGTGCCAGCAGCAAGTTGCGCAGGGGCACTGAAGCTTTCTTT
CDR3: CASSKLRRGTEAFF

D: TRBD2
size: .
J: TRBJ2-3
V: TRBV2
DNA: TGTGCCAGCAGTGAAGCTGTACTAGCGGGGGCCTACACAGATACGCAGTATTTT
CDR3: CASSEAVLAGAYTDTQYF

D: .
size: .
J: TRBJ2-3
V: TRBV4-2
DNA: TGTGCCAGCAGCCAATCGTTCCAACAGGCAAGCACAGATACGCAGTATTTT
CDR3: CASSQSFQQASTDTQYF

D: .
size: .
J: TRBJ2-7
V: TRBV13
DNA: TGTGCCAGCAGCTTCCGCGGGGCCTACGAGCAGTACTTC
CDR3: CASSFRGAYEQYF

D: .
size: .
J: TRBJ2-3
V: TRBV18
DNA: TGTGCCAGCTCTAATTCTCTTAGCACAGATACGCAGTATTTT
CDR3: CASSNSLSTDTQYF

D: .
size: .
J: TRBJ1-5
V: TRBV27
DNA: TGTGCCAGCAGTTTAATGTCGGGTAGCAATCAGCCCCAGCATTTT
CDR3: CASSLMSGSNQPQHF

D: TRBD2
size: .
J: TRBJ2-2
V: TRBV4-3
DNA: TGCGCCAGCAGCCAAGGGGAAGCGGGACTCACCGTATTCAACACCGGGGAGCTGTTTTTT
CDR3: CASSQGEAGLTVFNTGELFF

D: .
size: .
J: TRBJ2-5
V: TRBV18
DNA: TGTGCCAGCTCACCCGAGGGAATGCTTCAAGAGACCCAGTACTTC
CDR3: CASSPEGMLQETQYF

D: TRBD1
size: .
J: TRBJ2-7
V: TRBV2
DNA: TGTGCCAGCACCGGACAGGAGACCGTCTACGAGCAGTACTTC
CDR3: CASTGQETVYEQYF

D: TRBD1
size: .
J: TRBJ1-6
V: TRBV11-2
DNA: TGTGCCAGCAGCTTAGGGACAGGGGTTTCGTTCAATTCACCCCTCCACTTT
CDR3: CASSLGTGVSFNSPLHF

D: TRBD1
size: .
J: TRBJ1-2
V: TRBV19
DNA: TGTGCCAGTAGTATTTGGGGACAGAGGGCCTCTAACTATGGCTACACCTTC
CDR3: CASSIWGQRASNYGYTF

D: .
size: .
J: TRBJ2-5
V: TRBV6-4
DNA: TGTGCCAGCAGTCCGGACCGGATGGAGACCCAGTACTTC
CDR3: CASSPDRMETQYF

D: .
size: few
J: TRBJ2-7
V: TRBV7-3
DNA: TGTGCCAGCAGCTTAGGGGACTCCTACGAGCAGTACTTC
CDR3: CASSLGDSYEQYF

D: TRBD1
size: .
J: TRBJ2-5
V: TRBV5-4
DNA: TGTGCCAGCAGCTTAGGGGGCCCGGAGGCCCAGTACTTC
CDR3: CASSLGGPEAQYF

D: .
size: .
J: TRBJ1-3
V: TRBV9
DNA: TGTGCCAGCAGCGTAACGGCCACGGGCAGCCGCTACTCTGGAAACACCATATATTTT
CDR3: CASSVTATGSRYSGNTIYF

D: .
size: .
J: TRBJ2-3
V: TRBV15
DNA: TGTGCCACCAGGCAGGGGATTACAGATACGCAGTATTTT
CDR3: CATRQGITDTQYF

D: TRBD1
size: .
J: TRBJ1-5
V: TRBV6-1
DNA: TGTGCCAGCAGTGCACGTGGGGACAGGGGCAATCAGCCCCAGCATTTT
CDR3: CASSARGDRGNQPQHF

D: .
size: .
J: TRBJ1-1
V: TRBV11-2
DNA: TGTGCCAGCAGCTTATTGTCGGGGAACACTGAAGCTTTCTTT
CDR3: CASSLLSGNTEAFF

D: .
size: .
J: TRBJ2-5
V: TRBV11-2
DNA: TGTGCCAGCAGCTTAGAGTATGGAGGGGGTCGGGAGACCCAGTACTTC
CDR3: CASSLEYGGGRETQYF

D: TRBD1
size: .
J: TRBJ1-5
V: TRBV18
DNA: TGTGCCAGCTCACCGCAGACAGGGGCAAATCAGCCCCAGCATTTT
CDR3: CASSPQTGANQPQHF

D: .
size: .
J: TRBJ1-6
V: TRBV7-3
DNA: TGTGCCAGCAGCTTAACATCGCCGGAGTCACCCCTCCACTTT
CDR3: CASSLTSPESPLHF

D: .
size: .
J: TRBJ1-1
V: TRBV6-5
DNA: TGTGCCAGCAGTTACTTACAGTCCAACGGGGCTTTCTTT
CDR3: CASSYLQSNGAFF

D: .
size: few
J: TRBJ2-1
V: TRBV2
DNA: TGTGCCAGCAGTGTTGCGTCCGCAAGCATATTCAGCTCCTACAATGAGCAGTTCTTC
CDR3: CASSVASASIFSSYNEQFF

D: TRBD2
size: .
J: TRBJ2-7
V: TRBV2
DNA: TGTGCCAGCAGCGAGCGGGGTACCTCCTACGAGCAGTACTTC
CDR3: CASSERGTSYEQYF

D: TRBD2
size: .
J: TRBJ2-3
V: TRBV30
DNA: TGTGCCTGGATGCCGCCCTCCTGGCGGGGGGGTATCGGGGCAGATACGCAGTATTTT
CDR3: CAWMPPSWRGGIGADTQYF

D: TRBD1
size: once
J: TRBJ2-7
V: TRBV11-2
DNA: TGTGCCAGCAGCTTAATGGACAGGGGGCCCTACGAGCAGTACTTC
CDR3: CASSLMDRGPYEQYF

D: .
size: once
J: TRBJ1-4
V: TRBV30
DNA: TGTGCCTGGAGTGTACCCGCCAGGATGGGTGAAAAACTGTTTTTT
CDR3: CAWSVPARMGEKLFF

D: TRBD1
size: few
J: TRBJ1-2
V: TRBV5-8
DNA: TGTGCCAGCAGCCTCGGGACAGCGTCTGGGGGCTACACCTTC
CDR3: CASSLGTASGGYTF

D: TRBD1
size: once
J: TRBJ1-2
V: TRBV19
DNA: TGTGCCACCCAAGGGGGCAGAGCTAACTATGGCTACACCTTC
CDR3: CATQGGRANYGYTF

D: TRBD1
size: .
J: TRBJ2-7
V: TRBV15
DNA: TGTGCCACCAGCATGCCGGGACAGGGAGTAGAGCAGTACTTC
CDR3: CATSMPGQGVEQYF

D: .
size: .
J: TRBJ1-5
V: TRBV6-5
DNA: TGTGCCAGCAGTTACGGCGGAGGGTATCAGCCCCAGCATTTT
CDR3: CASSYGGGYQPQHF

D: TRBD1
size: .
J: TRBJ1-4
V: TRBV18
DNA: TGTGCCAGCTCCCCTTCGACAGGGCCGGGGGGTGAAAAACTGTTTTTT
CDR3: CASSPSTGPGGEKLFF

D: .
size: .
J: TRBJ1-3
V: TRBV30
DNA: TGTGCCTGGAGTGTTTACTCTGGAAACACCATATATTTT
CDR3: CAWSVYSGNTIYF

D: TRBD1
size: .
J: TRBJ2-7
V: TRBV5-1
DNA: TGCGCCAGCAGCGGCGACAGGGGCCCCCTCAACGAGCAGTACTTC
CDR3: CASSGDRGPLNEQYF

D: .
size: .
J: TRBJ1-1
V: TRBV2
DNA: TGTGCCAGCAGGATGCAGGGTCTCTACACTGAAGCTTTCTTT
CDR3: CASRMQGLYTEAFF

D: .
size: few
J: TRBJ1-2
V: TRBV2
DNA: TGTGCCAGCAAAAAGGACGGGACCTATGGCTACACCTTC
CDR3: CASKKDGTYGYTF

D: .
size: .
J: TRBJ1-1
V: TRBV9
DNA: TGTGCCAGCAGCCCCAAGGGCGGAAACACTGAAGCTTTCTTT
CDR3: CASSPKGGNTEAFF

D: .
size: .
J: TRBJ1-2
V: TRBV9
DNA: TGTGCCAGCAGCGTAGGTGAGGAGCGGGGCTACACCTTC
CDR3: CASSVGEERGYTF

D: .
size: once
J: TRBJ2-2
V: TRBV9
DNA: TGTGCCAGCAGCGTAGGCCCCTCGAGCCGGGTGGCCGGGGAGCTGTTTTTT
CDR3: CASSVGPSSRVAGELFF

D: .
size: .
J: TRBJ2-7
V: TRBV27
DNA: TGTGCCAGCAGCCCAATACCCCATACCGAGCAGTACTTC
CDR3: CASSPIPHTEQYF

D: TRBD1
size: .
J: TRBJ2-5
V: TRBV12-5
DNA: TGTGCTAGTGTTCCGACAGGGGGCGGAGAGACCCAGTACTTC
CDR3: CASVPTGGGETQYF

D: .
size: .
J: TRBJ2-2
V: TRBV7-3
DNA: TGTGCCAGCAGCGCGGACAGAAACACCGGGGAGCTGTTTTTT
CDR3: CASSADRNTGELFF

D: TRBD1
size: .
J: TRBJ2-7
V: TRBV5-6
DNA: TGTGCCAGCAGCCGACAGGGTTACGAGCAGTACTTC
CDR3: CASSRQGYEQYF

D: .
size: .
J: TRBJ2-2
V: TRBV7-2
DNA: TGTGCCAGCAGCTTAACCTACGCCAGGACGGCGAACACCGGGGAGCTGTTTTTT
CDR3: CASSLTYARTANTGELFF

D: TRBD1
size: .
J: TRBJ1-6
V: TRBV4-2
DNA: TGTGCCAGCAGCCAAATTGCGGCAGGGGGATCACCCCTCCACTTT
CDR3: CASSQIAAGGSPLHF

D: TRBD2
size: .
J: TRBJ2-3
V: TRBV5-6
DNA: TGTGCCAGCAGCTTGGCTAGCGGGGGAGTAACAGATACGCAGTATTTT
CDR3: CASSLASGGVTDTQYF